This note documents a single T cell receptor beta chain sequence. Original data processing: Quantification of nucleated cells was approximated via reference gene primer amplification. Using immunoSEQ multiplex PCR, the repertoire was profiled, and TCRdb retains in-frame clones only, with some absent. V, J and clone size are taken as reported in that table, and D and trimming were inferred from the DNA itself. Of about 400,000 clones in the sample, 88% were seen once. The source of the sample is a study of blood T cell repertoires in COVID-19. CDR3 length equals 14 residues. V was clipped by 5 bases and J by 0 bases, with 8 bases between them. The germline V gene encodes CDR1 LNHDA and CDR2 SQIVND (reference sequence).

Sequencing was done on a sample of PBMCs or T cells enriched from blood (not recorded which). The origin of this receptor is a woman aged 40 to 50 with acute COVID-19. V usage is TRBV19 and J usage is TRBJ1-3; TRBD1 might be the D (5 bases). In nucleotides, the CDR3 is TGTGCCAGTAGTTCGGGGGGCTCTGGAAACACCATATATTTT. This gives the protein CASSSGGSGNTIYF.